Reported below is one T cell receptor beta chain. Its cognate antigen is unknown. The sample comes from a study of shared clonotypes between healthy human individuals. General study results and limits: Exclusively blood specimens were collected; tissue repertoires likely differ. Naive CD4 clonotypes were shared across a few donors at roughly 5.5%. Non-shared clonotypes were found to have lower generation probabilities than the clonotypes that were shared by all four of the sorted-subset donors.

This table comes from immunoSEQ multiplex PCR, and its TCRdb copy is limited to in-frame clones, with some not included. Of about 2.2 million clones listed, about 94% are singletons. Naive CD8 cells lacked CD45RO, underwent positive selection for CCR7 and left out terminally differentiated effector memory CD45RA+ cells. Donors comprised only Caucasian adults living in Nashville, Tennessee. Sequencing was done on a sample of naive CD8+ T cells from PBMCs. The receptor was isolated from a man aged 18 to 30 in good health. Some clones in this sample may be carry-over from other donors' samples.

CDR3 protein: CASSELVTSGYEQYF. CDR3 nucleotide sequence: TGTGCCAGCAGTGAACTCGTGACTAGCGGCTACGAGCAGTACTTC. This chain links TRBV6-1 with TRBJ2-7, with 9 bases identical to TRBD2. V was clipped by 2 bases and J by 3 bases; unmatched bases: 5. From germline, CDR1 is MNHNS and CDR2 SASEGT. There are 15 residues in the CDR3.